This T cell receptor beta chain was profiled in a study of CD8+CD57+ T cells in acquired aplastic anemia. The overall study: Sorted CD4+ and CD8+ cells gave a mean 3.2 ug DNA, range about 0.2 to 27.4 ug.

Notes on the study in general: Simpson's diversity of CD8+ cells was not significantly different in patients compared with controls.

Sequenced patients had shown CD8+CD57+ cell expansion by flow cytometry. CDR3 and TCR beta VDJ profiling relied on genomic DNA as the template. A single record per CDR3 protein comes from TCRdb applying MiXCR to the reads. Of approximately 190,000 distinct CDR3 sequences in the sample, 48% were seen once. Concerning this clonotype: Its antigen remains unidentified.

This TCR derives from a human donor with aplastic anemia. Sequenced: sorted CD4+, CD8+, or CD8+CD57+ T cells (not recorded which) from PBMCs.

This CDR3 reads CASMPGHLNYGYTF. As DNA, the CDR3 is TGTGCCAGTATGCCGGGACATCTTAACTATGGCTACACCTTC. V is TRBV19 and J is TRBJ1-2, with D possibly matching TRBD1 (6 bases). Germline CDR1 is LNHDA and CDR2 is SQIVND (reference sequence). The CDR3 has 14 residues. V was clipped by 7 bases and J by 1 base, with 13 bases between them.